This is a list of T cell receptor beta chains from one sample in a study of Ad26.COV2.S vaccination and SARS-CoV-2 variants. The protocol was immunoSEQ multiplex PCR, while the TCRdb copy is restricted to in-frame clones and leaves out a portion. The top ten hold 2.1% of the sample, which has roughly 320,000 clones, about 85% seen once. Sequenced material: peripheral blood, taken in a trial of Ad26.COV2.S vaccine versus placebo. The receptors were gathered from a person between 18 and 65 years old who received the Ad26.COV2.S COVID-19 vaccine or a placebo. The CDR3 runs from the conserved cysteine through the conserved F or W. Fields, in order: V gene, D gene, clone size, J gene, CDR3 protein, CDR3 DNA. D genes are given only for firm matches. The size entry is marked missing in some rows and otherwise reads once, few, many or a size class.

TRBV29-1	TRBD1	NA	TRBJ2-1	CSVSTGGYNEQFF	TGCAGCGTTTCCACAGGGGGCTACAATGAGCAGTTCTTC
TRBV24-1	TRBD1	once	TRBJ1-5	CATSDPGGDGYQPQHF	TGTGCCACCAGTGATCCAGGGGGGGACGGATATCAGCCCCAGCATTTT
TRBV12-5	NA	NA	TRBJ1-2	CASGFSNYGYTF	TGTGCTAGTGGTTTCTCTAACTATGGCTACACCTTC
TRBV28	NA	NA	TRBJ2-7	CASRRQDEQYF	TGTGCCAGCAGGCGACAGGACGAGCAGTACTTC
TRBV30	NA	NA	TRBJ2-6	CAWSGGGTGANVLTF	TGTGCCTGGAGTGGTGGGGGCACTGGGGCCAACGTCCTGACTTTC
TRBV6-6	TRBD2	NA	TRBJ2-2	CASPSGGNTGELFF	TGTGCCAGCCCTAGCGGGGGGAATACCGGGGAGCTGTTTTTT
TRBV9	TRBD1	NA	TRBJ1-1	CASSADRGLTEAFF	TGTGCCAGCAGCGCAGACAGGGGGCTCACTGAAGCTTTCTTT
TRBV7-8	TRBD1	once	TRBJ1-1	CASSLIGGSNTEAFF	TGTGCCAGCAGCTTAATAGGGGGCTCGAACACTGAAGCTTTCTTT
TRBV28	TRBD1	NA	TRBJ1-2	CASSFEFRQGARYTF	TGTGCCAGCAGTTTTGAGTTTCGACAGGGGGCCCGCTACACCTTC
TRBV10-3	TRBD1	once	TRBJ2-2	CAIKGQGAGELFF	TGTGCCATCAAGGGACAGGGGGCCGGGGAGCTGTTTTTT
TRBV7-2	NA	NA	TRBJ1-6	CASSLGVGGSYNSPLHF	TGTGCCAGCAGCTTAGGAGTGGGGGGATCCTATAATTCACCCCTCCACTTT
TRBV28	NA	NA	TRBJ1-2	CASSSESQGHYGYTF	TGTGCCAGCAGTTCCGAGTCACAGGGTCATTATGGCTACACCTTC
TRBV28	TRBD1	NA	TRBJ1-5	CASSRDRGLNQPQHF	TGTGCCAGCAGCCGTGACAGGGGGTTAAATCAGCCCCAGCATTTT